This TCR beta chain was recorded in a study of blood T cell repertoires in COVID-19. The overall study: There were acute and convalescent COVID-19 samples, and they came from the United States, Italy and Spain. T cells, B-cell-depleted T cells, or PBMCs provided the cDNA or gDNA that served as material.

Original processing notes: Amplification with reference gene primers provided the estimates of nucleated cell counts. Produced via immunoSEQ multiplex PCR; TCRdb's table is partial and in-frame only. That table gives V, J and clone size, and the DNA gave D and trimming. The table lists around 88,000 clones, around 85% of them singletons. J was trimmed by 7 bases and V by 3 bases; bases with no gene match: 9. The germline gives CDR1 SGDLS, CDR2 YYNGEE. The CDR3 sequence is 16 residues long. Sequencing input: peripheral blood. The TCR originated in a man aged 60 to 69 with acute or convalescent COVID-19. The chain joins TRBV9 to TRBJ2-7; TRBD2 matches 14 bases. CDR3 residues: CASSAQAGTSGGEQYF. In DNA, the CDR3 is TGTGCCAGCAGCGCCCAAGCCGGGACTAGCGGGGGAGAGCAGTACTTC.